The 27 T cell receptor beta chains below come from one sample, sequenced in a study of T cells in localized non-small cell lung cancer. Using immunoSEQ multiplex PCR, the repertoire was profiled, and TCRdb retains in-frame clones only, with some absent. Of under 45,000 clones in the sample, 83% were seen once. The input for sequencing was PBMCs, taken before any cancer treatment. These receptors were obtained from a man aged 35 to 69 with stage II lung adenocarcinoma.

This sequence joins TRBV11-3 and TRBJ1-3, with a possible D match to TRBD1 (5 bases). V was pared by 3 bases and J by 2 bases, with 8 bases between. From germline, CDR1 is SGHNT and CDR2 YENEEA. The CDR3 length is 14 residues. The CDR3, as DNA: TGTGCCAGCAGCTTGGGGGGAGCTGGAAACACCATATATTTT. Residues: CASSLGGAGNTIYF.

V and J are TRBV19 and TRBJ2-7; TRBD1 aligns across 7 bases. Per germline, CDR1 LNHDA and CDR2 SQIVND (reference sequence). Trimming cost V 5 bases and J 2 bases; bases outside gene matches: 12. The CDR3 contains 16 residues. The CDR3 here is CASSSTQGRRAYEQYF. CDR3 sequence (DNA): TGTGCCAGTAGTTCTACACAGGGGAGAAGGGCCTACGAGCAGTACTTC. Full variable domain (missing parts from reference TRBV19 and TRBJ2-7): DGGITQSPKYLFRKEGQNVTLSCEQNLNHDAMYWYRQDPGQGLRLIYYSQIVNDFQKGDIAEGYSVSREKKESFPLTVTSAQKNPTAFYLCASSSTQGRRAYEQYFGPGTRLTVT.

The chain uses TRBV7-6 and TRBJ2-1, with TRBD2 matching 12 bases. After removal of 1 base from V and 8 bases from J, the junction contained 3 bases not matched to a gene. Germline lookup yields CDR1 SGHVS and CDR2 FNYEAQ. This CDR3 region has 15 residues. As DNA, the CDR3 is TGTGCCAGCAGCTTAGAACTAGCGGGAGGAGATGAGCAGTTCTTC. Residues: CASSLELAGGDEQFF.

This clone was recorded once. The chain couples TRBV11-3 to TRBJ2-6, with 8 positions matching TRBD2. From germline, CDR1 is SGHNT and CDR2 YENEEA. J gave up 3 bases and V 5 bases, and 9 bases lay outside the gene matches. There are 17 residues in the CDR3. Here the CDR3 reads CASSPGGGARGANVLTF. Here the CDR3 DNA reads TGTGCCAGCAGCCCGGGAGGGGGAGCTCGTGGGGCCAACGTCCTGACTTTC.

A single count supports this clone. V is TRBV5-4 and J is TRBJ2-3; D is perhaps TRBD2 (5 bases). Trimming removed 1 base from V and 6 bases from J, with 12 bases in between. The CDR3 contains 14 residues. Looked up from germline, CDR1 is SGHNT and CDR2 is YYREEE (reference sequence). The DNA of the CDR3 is TGTGCCAGCAGCTTGCGACTACTGAGCGATACGCAGTATTTT. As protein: CASSLRLLSDTQYF.

CDR3 sequence: CAISSTGTSGGILTYNEQFF. The CDR3 bases are TGTGCCATCAGCTCAACCGGGACTAGCGGGGGGATTTTGACCTACAATGAGCAGTTCTTC. The chain is built from TRBV10-3 and TRBJ2-1, with TRBD2 matching 15 bases. Per the germline V gene, CDR1 is ENHRY and CDR2 is SYGVKD. The CDR3 sequence is 20 residues long. V shed 6 bases, J shed 2 bases, and the junction held 14 bases outside the gene matches.

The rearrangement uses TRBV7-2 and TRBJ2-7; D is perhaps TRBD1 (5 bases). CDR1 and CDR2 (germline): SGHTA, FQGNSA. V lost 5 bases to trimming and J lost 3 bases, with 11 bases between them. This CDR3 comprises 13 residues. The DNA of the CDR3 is TGTGCCAGCAGCGCGGTAGGGGTCTACGAGCAGTACTTC. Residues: CASSAVGVYEQYF.

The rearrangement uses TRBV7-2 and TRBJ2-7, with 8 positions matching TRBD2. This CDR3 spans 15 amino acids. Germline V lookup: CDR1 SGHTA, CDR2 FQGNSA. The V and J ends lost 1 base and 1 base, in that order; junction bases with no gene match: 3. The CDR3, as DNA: TGTGCCAGCAGCTTAGTGACTAGCGAATCCTACGAGCAGTACTTC. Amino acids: CASSLVTSESYEQYF.

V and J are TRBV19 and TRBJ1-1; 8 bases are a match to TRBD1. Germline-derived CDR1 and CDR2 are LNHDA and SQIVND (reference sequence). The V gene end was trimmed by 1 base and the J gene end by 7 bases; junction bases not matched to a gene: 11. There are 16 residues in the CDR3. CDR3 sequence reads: CASSIGRTGRLNEAFF. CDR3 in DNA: TGTGCCAGTAGTATAGGACGGACAGGGCGCCTAAATGAAGCTTTCTTT. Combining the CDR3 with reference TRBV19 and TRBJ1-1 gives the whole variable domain DGGITQSPKYLFRKEGQNVTLSCEQNLNHDAMYWYRQDPGQGLRLIYYSQIVNDFQKGDIAEGYSVSREKKESFPLTVTSAQKNPTAFYLCASSIGRTGRLNEAFFGQGTRLTVV.

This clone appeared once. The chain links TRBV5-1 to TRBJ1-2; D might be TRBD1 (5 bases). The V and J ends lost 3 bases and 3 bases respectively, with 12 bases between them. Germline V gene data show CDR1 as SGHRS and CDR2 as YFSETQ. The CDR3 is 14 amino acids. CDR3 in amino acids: CASSYTGSDYGYTF. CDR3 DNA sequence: TGCGCCAGCAGCTATACAGGATCTGACTATGGCTACACCTTC.

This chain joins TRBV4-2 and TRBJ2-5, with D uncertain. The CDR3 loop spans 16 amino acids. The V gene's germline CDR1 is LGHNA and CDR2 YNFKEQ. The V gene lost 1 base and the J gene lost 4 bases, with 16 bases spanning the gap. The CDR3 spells CASSQVTVRVGETQYF. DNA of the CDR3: TGTGCCAGCAGCCAAGTAACGGTACGTGTAGGAGAGACCCAGTACTTC.

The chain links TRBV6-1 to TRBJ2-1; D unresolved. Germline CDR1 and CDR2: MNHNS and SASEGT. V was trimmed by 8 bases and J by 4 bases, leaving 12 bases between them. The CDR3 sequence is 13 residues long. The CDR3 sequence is CASLIKPYNEQFF. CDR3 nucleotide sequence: TGTGCCAGCCTGATAAAGCCATACAATGAGCAGTTCTTC.

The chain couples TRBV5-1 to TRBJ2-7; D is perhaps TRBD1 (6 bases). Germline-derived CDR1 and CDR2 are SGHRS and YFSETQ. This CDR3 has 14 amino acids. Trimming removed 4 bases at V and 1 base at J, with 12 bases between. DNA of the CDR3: TGCGCCAGCAGCGCGGACAGCTTATCCTACGAGCAGTACTTC. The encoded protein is CASSADSLSYEQYF.

CDR3 in DNA: TGTGCCAGCAGTGATGGACAGTCCTATGGCTACACCTTC. Translated, it gives CASSDGQSYGYTF. This rearrangement joins TRBV6-1 to TRBJ1-2, with a tentative D call TRBD1 (6 bases). V was pared by 3 bases and J by 4 bases, with 9 bases between. Germline CDR1 and CDR2: MNHNS and SASEGT. CDR3 length: 13 residues.

CDR3: CASSVGQGVGKQYF. CDR3 in DNA: TGTGCCAGCAGCGTAGGACAGGGTGTTGGCAAGCAGTACTTC. V is TRBV9 and J is TRBJ2-7, with 7 bases matching TRBD1. The germline V gene has CDR1 SGDLS and CDR2 YYNGEE. The CDR3 has 14 residues. Germline trimming cut 0 bases from V and 8 bases from J; bases unmatched to any gene: 8.

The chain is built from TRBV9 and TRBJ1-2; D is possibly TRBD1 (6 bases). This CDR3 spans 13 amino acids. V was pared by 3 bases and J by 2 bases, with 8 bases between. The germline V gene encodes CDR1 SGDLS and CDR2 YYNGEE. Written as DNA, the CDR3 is TGTGCCAGCAGCGGTACAGGGAACTATGGCTACACCTTC. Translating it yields CASSGTGNYGYTF.

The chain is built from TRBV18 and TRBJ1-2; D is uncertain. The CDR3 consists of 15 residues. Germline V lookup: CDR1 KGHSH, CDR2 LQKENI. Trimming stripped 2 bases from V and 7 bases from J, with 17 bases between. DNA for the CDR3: TGTGCCAGCTCACCAAGGGTCTTCTTATTGCCTGGCTACACCTTC. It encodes CASSPRVFLLPGYTF.

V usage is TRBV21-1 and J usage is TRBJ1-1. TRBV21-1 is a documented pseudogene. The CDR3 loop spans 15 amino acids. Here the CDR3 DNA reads TGTGCCAGCAGCAAAGAAGAGATCCGAGGGACTGAAGCTTTCTTT. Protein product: CASSKEEIRGTEAFF.

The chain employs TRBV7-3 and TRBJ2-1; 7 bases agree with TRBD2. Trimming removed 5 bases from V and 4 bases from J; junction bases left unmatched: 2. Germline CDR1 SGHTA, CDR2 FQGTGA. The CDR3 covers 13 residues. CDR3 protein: CASSTGLYNEQFF. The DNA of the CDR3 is TGTGCCAGCAGCACGGGACTATACAATGAGCAGTTCTTC.

The DNA for the CDR3 is TGTGCCAGCAGCTTGGAGGGCGGGACAGGGTCGGAGACCCAGTACTTC. Translated: CASSLEGGTGSETQYF. The chain joins TRBV5-5 to TRBJ2-5; TRBD1 aligns across 9 bases. The V and J ends lost 0 bases and 5 bases, in that order; junction bases with no gene match: 8. The CDR3 has 16 residues. Germline loops: CDR1 SGHKS, CDR2 YYEKEE (reference sequence).

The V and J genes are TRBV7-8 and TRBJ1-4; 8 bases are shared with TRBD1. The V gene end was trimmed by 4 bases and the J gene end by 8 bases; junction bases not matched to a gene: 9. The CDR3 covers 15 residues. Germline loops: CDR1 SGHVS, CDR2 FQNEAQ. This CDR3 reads CASSSVGTGGEKLFF. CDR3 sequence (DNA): TGTGCCAGCAGCTCAGTGGGGACAGGAGGGGAAAAACTGTTTTTT.

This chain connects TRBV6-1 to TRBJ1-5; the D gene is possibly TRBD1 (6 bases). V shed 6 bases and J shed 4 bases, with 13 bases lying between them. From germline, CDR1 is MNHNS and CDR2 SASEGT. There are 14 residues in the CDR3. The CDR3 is CASSYSTGNQPQHF. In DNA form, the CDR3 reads TGTGCCAGCAGCTATTCAACAGGGAATCAGCCCCAGCATTTT.

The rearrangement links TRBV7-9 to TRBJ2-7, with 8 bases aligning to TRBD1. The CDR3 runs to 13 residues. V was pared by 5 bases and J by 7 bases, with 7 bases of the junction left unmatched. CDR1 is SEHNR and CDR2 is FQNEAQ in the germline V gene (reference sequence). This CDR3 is CASSRDRPLEQYF. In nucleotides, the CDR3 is TGTGCCAGCAGCCGGGACAGGCCCCTGGAGCAGTACTTC. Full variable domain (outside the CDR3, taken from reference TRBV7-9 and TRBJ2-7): DTGVSQNPRHKITKRGQNVTFRCDPISEHNRLYWYRQTLGQGPEFLTYFQNEAQLEKSRLLSDRFSAERPKGSFSTLEIQRTEQGDSAMYLCASSRDRPLEQYFGPGTRLTVT.

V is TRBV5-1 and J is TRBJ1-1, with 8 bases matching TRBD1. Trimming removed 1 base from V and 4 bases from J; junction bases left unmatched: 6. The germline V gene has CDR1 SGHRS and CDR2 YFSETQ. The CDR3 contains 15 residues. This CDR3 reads CASSLQGASSTEAFF. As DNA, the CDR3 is TGCGCCAGCAGCTTGCAGGGGGCAAGTTCCACTGAAGCTTTCTTT.

The DNA of the CDR3 is TGTGCCAGCAGCTTGGGCAGCGGGGCCCGTGAAGCTTTCTTT. As protein: CASSLGSGAREAFF. The genes are TRBV7-2 and TRBJ1-1, with D tentatively TRBD1 (5 bases). V dropped 3 bases and J dropped 7 bases, with 15 bases sitting between them. The CDR3 covers 14 residues. Germline V CDR1 and CDR2: SGHTA, FQGNSA.

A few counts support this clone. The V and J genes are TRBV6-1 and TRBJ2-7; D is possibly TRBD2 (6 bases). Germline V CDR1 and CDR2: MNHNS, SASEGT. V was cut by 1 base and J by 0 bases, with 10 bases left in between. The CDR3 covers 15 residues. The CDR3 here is CASSEVIGSSYEQYF. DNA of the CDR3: TGTGCCAGCAGTGAAGTGATCGGGAGCTCCTACGAGCAGTACTTC.

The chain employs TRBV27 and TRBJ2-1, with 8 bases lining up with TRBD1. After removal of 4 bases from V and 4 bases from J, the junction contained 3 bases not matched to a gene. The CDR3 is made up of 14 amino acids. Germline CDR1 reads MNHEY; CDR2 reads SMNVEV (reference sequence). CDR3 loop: CASSWGQAYNEQFF. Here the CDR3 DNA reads TGTGCCAGCAGTTGGGGACAGGCATACAATGAGCAGTTCTTC.